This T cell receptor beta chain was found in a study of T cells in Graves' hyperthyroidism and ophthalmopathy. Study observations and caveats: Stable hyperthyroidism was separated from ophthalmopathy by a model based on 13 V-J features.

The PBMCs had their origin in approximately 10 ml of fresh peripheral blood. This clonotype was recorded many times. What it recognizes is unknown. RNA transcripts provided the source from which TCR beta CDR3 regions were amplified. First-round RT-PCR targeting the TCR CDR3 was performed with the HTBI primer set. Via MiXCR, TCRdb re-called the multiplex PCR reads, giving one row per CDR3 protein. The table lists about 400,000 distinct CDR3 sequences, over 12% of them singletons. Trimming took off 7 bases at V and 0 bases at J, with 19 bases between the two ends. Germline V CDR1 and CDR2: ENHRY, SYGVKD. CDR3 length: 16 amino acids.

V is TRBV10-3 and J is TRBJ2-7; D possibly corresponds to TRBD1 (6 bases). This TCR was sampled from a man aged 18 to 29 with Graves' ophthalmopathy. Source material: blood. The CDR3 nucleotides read TGTGCCATCACCGACAAGAGACAGGTGAACTCCTACGAGCAGTACTTC. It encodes CAITDKRQVNSYEQYF.